The text below deals with one T cell receptor beta chain. There is no known antigen for this receptor. No clone much larger than this one lies a single base away; base qualities are absent. The data were taken from a study of cytomegalovirus exposure and HLA in healthy donors (dated by TCRdb to about 2017). Regarding the complete study: According to an earlier analysis of 587 of the donors, 150 million to 200 million T cells yielded over 90 million unique TCR beta sequences and about 300 Gb of sequence data. To study patterns of TCR occurrence, a later analysis re-analyzed previously published TCR beta repertoires from several hundred donors and added high-resolution HLA genotyping. Rather than drawing on any new phenotypic data, the later analysis identified candidate immune exposures from TCR beta sequences and the way those sequences occurred across donors. A separate validation cohort of over 95 different subjects was used in addition to the approximately 610-subject first cohort. Typing coverage differed by locus: A, B, C, DRB1 and DQB1 were typed in about 620-640 donors, DQA1 in about 500, DPA1 in around 610, and DPB1 in 400 to 480. To predict cytomegalovirus infection status, the study brought together high-throughput TCR immunosequencing, statistical association of individual TCRs with disease status, and machine learning. Every repertoire in the discovery cohort had been generated on one and the same sequencing platform. To decide whether each TCR beta V gene segment behaved as functional or pseudogenic, an earlier analysis of some 600 of the donors relied on high-throughput TCR beta sequencing. The study used immunosequencing to profile the T cell repertoires of several hundred subjects and linked those repertoires to cytomegalovirus serostatus. Across about 380 genotyped donors of the cohort, an average of about 240,000 unique TCR beta nucleotide sequences per donor were sequenced, and roughly 20% of those sequences were non-productive. Alongside the repertoire data, information on donor age, sex, ethnicity and CMV serostatus was compiled. The study aimed to test whether cataloging public T cell receptors could reveal signatures of past pathogen exposure. Both class I and class II loci were covered by HLA typing, at four-digit resolution. The genetic ancestry cluster associated with self-reported Caucasian donors included over 65% of the roughly 390 genotyped donors. Because of strong linkage in the cohort, 5 or 6 DR-DQ haplotypes were treated as single units for association and clustering. Roughly 290 gigabases of sequencing data and around 80 million unique TCR sequences made up an early release that covered several hundred HLA-typed donors. In a later genetic analysis, genome-wide SNP genotypes for about three fifths of the roughly 670 donors were used, and that subset was treated as a discovery cohort.

General conclusions and limits of the study: Because the 87-base-pair reads could not distinguish some IMGT-functional V segments, including TRBV6-2 and TRBV6-3, those segments were excluded. In a later analysis, TCR association rates were found to vary across HLA loci, with the most associated TCRs seen for DRB1 alleles and the fewest for HLA-C alleles. A cluster of highly shared sequence variants was judged likely to represent a technical artifact of the sequencing pipeline. Only TCR beta chains were sequenced in this cohort, and the absence of alpha or paired-chain data limited detectable features. A total of fewer than 200 TCR beta chains were listed by the study as associated with cytomegalovirus. In a later analysis, HLA-associated TCR beta chains showed more clonal expansion and lower generation probabilities than non-associated chains that were equally common. Cytomegalovirus status was reported to be diagnosed by the classifier with high specificity and sensitivity in both the original and validation cohorts. A further reported finding was that TCR beta sequences accurately predicted the HLA-A and HLA-B alleles for most subjects in the first cohort. In a later analysis, several top co-occurrence clusters were reported to appear linked to parvovirus B19, influenza, CMV and Epstein-Barr virus. Specific HLA alleles were associated with around 18,000 TCR beta sequences at a false discovery rate of 0.05 in a later analysis. Broadly in line with IMGT annotations, most TCR beta V segments showed up in productive rearrangements about 87% or about 30% of the time in an earlier analysis of under 700 of the donors. A later genetic analysis reported fewer N-insertions in productive TCRs among donors in an Asian-associated ancestry cluster than the roughly 640-donor mean. Because HLA typing was missing for some donors at each locus, association tests included only the typed subset. Linkage disequilibrium might explain the correlated functional status among segregating V segments, but an unknown experimental factor could not be ruled out. The authors suggested that the approach could potentially be extended to other disease states and immunological phenotypes. In a later genetic analysis, a missense DCLRE1C variant was associated with V-gene and J-gene trimming of TCR beta chains, and the association was replicated in an independent cohort. Strong co-occurrence of HLA alleles, especially DR and DQ, made assigning TCR associations to individual alleles difficult. A few of the identified cytomegalovirus-associated TCR beta chains were confirmed in vitro to be specific for cytomegalovirus antigens. A later analysis found that most CMV-associated TCR beta chains appeared HLA-restricted, with HLA associations seemingly driven largely by CMV exposure. For the cohort, immune exposure information was limited to CMV serostatus. Roughly uniform sequencing depth across donors was assumed in presence/absence analyses, although this assumption may not hold. Across donors, most TCR sequences were observed very rarely, whereas some public TCRs were present in many individuals. Because counts were too low, roughly 18 rarely observed V segments, including chromosome 9 orphons, were left out of the earlier analysis of some 640 of the donors.

The method was the immunoSEQ multiplex PCR assay. The multiplex PCR relied on a mix of 60 forward primers for TCR Vbeta segments and 13 reverse primers for TCR Jbeta segments. Amplification of the CDR3 region of rearranged TCR beta genes was performed with a multiplex PCR assay on genomic DNA. The Illumina HiSeq System was used to sequence the amplified TCR beta libraries as 87-base-pair reads. Per the original workflow: A later analysis counted tens of millions of unique TCR beta chains across the 500 to 850 repertoires, and roughly 11 million of these chains were shared by at least two donors. Raw reads were error-corrected and collapsed into unique sequences by a nearest-neighbor algorithm in which closely related sequences were merged to remove PCR and sequencing errors. Alignment of CDR3 sequences to IMGT reference sequences was used to assign V, D and J gene segments. For a sequence to be retained, at least a six-nucleotide match to both a V gene segment and a J gene segment was required. A rearrangement counted as productive if the CDR3 had no stop codons and remained in frame with V and J, and every other rearrangement counted as non-productive. Following IMGT convention, CDR3 was defined as the stretch from the second conserved V-encoded cysteine up to the conserved J-encoded phenylalanine. In an earlier analysis of around 540 of the donors, sequences lacking an unambiguous match to a single V gene segment were excluded. In an earlier analysis of several hundred of the donors, V segments were called functional above 56.7% productive rearrangements and were called segregating when the between-donor standard deviation exceeded 5%. To diagnose cytomegalovirus status from the catalog of TCR beta chain sequences, a statistical classification framework was built. In a later analysis, V and J genes were assigned by comparing TCR nucleotide sequences against IMGT/GENE-DB human TR gene sequences. Using the TCRdist pipeline, a later analysis assigned CDR3 sequences along with most-parsimonious VDJ recombination scenarios. In a later analysis, every TCR beta chain was defined by the combination of its CDR3 amino acid sequence and its V-gene family, and reads without a unique V-gene family were dropped. To address suspected cross-contamination and a sequencing artifact, a later analysis removed 550 to 750 highly shared, low-generation-probability nucleotide sequences. In a later analysis, a clonal expansion index was calculated for each public chain from normalized within-repertoire ranks of inferred template counts. Generation probabilities in a later analysis came from a VDJ recombination model fitted to out-of-frame rearrangements, and those results were checked against IGoR. In a later analysis, hypergeometric tests were used to score TCR-TCR, TCR-HLA and TCR-CMV co-occurrence, with a repertoire-size bias correction applied to TCR pairs. A later analysis estimated false discovery rates by permuting HLA or CMV assignments 20 times. A later analysis grouped co-occurring TCRs with DBSCAN, adding TCRdist sequence similarity when clustering within HLA-allele-positive subsets. Repertoires with fewer than 30,000 or more than 120,000 public chains, plus five repertoires with anomalous nucleotide sharing, were excluded from co-occurrence clustering. In its TCRdb copy, this immuneACCESS table keeps in-frame sequences only and misses some clones. Where compared with another copy, unresolved V genes explain less than half of these, and the others have no known cause. From that table come the V and J calls and clone size; the DNA was used to work out D and trimming. The sample data list more than 95,000 clones, and 75% to 80% of these were observed just once. 3.6% of the sample rests with the top ten.

The cohort comprised fewer than 700 healthy bone marrow donors. All cohort members were sampled while nominally healthy, although unrecorded immune exposures were likely present. The donor tested CMV seronegative and was one of the 352 seronegative cohort members. Every donor gave a peripheral blood sample, and the peripheral blood mononuclear cells from that sample were used for TCR beta sequencing. The Qiagen DNeasy Blood Extraction Kit was used to extract genomic DNA from the blood cell samples. Looking up the germline V gene (reference sequence) yields CDR1 MNHEY and CDR2 SMNVEV. The CDR3 covers 14 residues, taking in both the cysteine and the phenylalanine. CDR3 DNA is the only sequence kept; it has 42 bases, read in frame from the first base. V loses 5 bases at its end and J loses 4 bases; junction bases beyond the gene matches: 4.

The TCR comes from a man aged 40-50 years in good health and CMV-seronegative. Sample: PBMCs. The sequence is built from TRBV27 and TRBJ1-1, with TRBD1 identical over 10 junction bases. Here is the DNA: TGTGCCAGCAGTCCGTGGACAGGGGGCACTGAAGCTTTCTTT. Translated, this is CASSPWTGGTEAFF.